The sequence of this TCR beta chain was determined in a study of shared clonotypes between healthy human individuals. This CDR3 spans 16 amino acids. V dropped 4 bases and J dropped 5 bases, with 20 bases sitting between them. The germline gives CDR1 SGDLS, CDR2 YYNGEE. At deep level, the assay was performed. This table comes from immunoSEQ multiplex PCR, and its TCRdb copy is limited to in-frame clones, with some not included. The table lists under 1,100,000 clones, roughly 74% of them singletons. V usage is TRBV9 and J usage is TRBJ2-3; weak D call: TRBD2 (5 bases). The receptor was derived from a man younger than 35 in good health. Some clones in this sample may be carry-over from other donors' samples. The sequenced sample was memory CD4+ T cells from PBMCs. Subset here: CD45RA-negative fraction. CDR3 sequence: CASSPRSDVRIDTQYF. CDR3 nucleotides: TGTGCCAGCAGCCCCCGTAGCGACGTGCGTATAGATACGCAGTATTTT.